These 17 T cell receptor beta chains were sequenced from one sample in a study of beta chain features in type 1 diabetes. Expressed TCRB transcripts got sequenced, as all isolated RNA was reverse transcribed. The repertoire was sequenced with immunoSEQ multiplex PCR; TCRdb's copy has only in-frame clones and lacks some. The sample records hundreds of thousands of clones, about 30% being singletons. The material sequenced was naive CD4+ T cells from blood. These receptor sequences come from a man between 18 and 29 years old in good health.

The chain recombines TRBV4-1 with TRBJ2-1; D may correspond to TRBD1 or TRBD2 (5 bases each). This CDR3 is 16 amino acids long. Per germline, CDR1 MGHRA and CDR2 YSYEKL. The V and J ends lost 4 bases and 8 bases respectively, with 21 bases between them. Here the CDR3 reads CASSPPSGPQNHEQFF. In nucleotides, the CDR3 is TGCGCCAGCAGCCCCCCCTCGGGACCCCAGAACCATGAGCAGTTCTTC.

The chain couples TRBV5-1 to TRBJ2-1; TRBD1 aligns across 11 bases. V dropped 2 bases and J dropped 5; count of bases not matched to a gene: 3. CDR3 length: 15 residues. Germline CDR1 and CDR2: SGHRS and YFSETQ. Here the CDR3 DNA reads TGCGCCAGCAGCTTCATGGGACAGGGGGACAATGAGCAGTTCTTC. It yields the protein CASSFMGQGDNEQFF.

The rearrangement joins TRBV11-2 to TRBJ2-1, with 12 bases matching TRBD2. CDR1 and CDR2 (germline): SGHAT, FQNNGV. This CDR3 has 17 residues. V lost 0 bases, J lost 4 bases, and 4 bases stayed unmatched. CDR3 DNA sequence: TGTGCCAGCAGCTTAGATCAACTAGCGGGAGGTTACAATGAGCAGTTCTTC. This translates into CASSLDQLAGGYNEQFF.

This sequence joins TRBV19 and TRBJ2-7; D possibly matches TRBD1 or TRBD2 (6 bases each). Trimming cost V 5 bases and J 2 bases, with 13 bases left between them. Looked up from germline, CDR1 is LNHDA and CDR2 is SQIVND (reference sequence). This CDR3 has 14 residues. In DNA, the CDR3 is TGTGCCAGTAGTGCCCGAAGGGGGGCCTACGAGCAGTACTTC. It translates to CASSARRGAYEQYF.

The chain employs TRBV5-1 and TRBJ2-7; D is possibly TRBD1 (6 bases). CDR3 length equals 16 residues. V lost 4 bases, J lost 6 bases, and 23 bases lay in between. CDR1 and CDR2 (germline): SGHRS, YFSETQ. CDR3 bases: TGCGCCAGCAGCAGAGGGGGAGACAGTGGGCCGGGCGAGCAGTACTTC. This gives the protein CASSRGGDSGPGEQYF.

This clone was recorded a few times. The chain is built from TRBV5-6 and TRBJ2-1; 10 bases are a match to TRBD1. The CDR3 totals 14 residues. The J segment lost 9 bases and the V segment lost 2 bases, leaving 5 bases of the junction unmatched. Germline V gene lookup returns CDR1 SGHDT and CDR2 YYEEEE. CDR3 region: CASSFGTGVGEQFF. In DNA form, the CDR3 reads TGTGCCAGCAGCTTCGGGACAGGGGTTGGTGAGCAGTTCTTC.

CDR3 sequence: CASSPPRGQHEQYF. The DNA of the CDR3 is TGTGCCAGCTCACCACCGAGGGGGCAGCACGAGCAGTACTTC. The rearrangement joins TRBV18 to TRBJ2-7; TRBD1 matches at 7 bases. Looked up from germline, CDR1 is KGHSH and CDR2 is LQKENI. J was trimmed by 5 bases and V by 0 bases; bases with no gene match: 4. The CDR3 runs 14 residues.

CDR3 sequence: CASSEARTGGYEQYF. The DNA of the CDR3 is TGCGCCAGCAGTGAGGCGAGAACAGGGGGCTACGAGCAGTACTTC. The chain couples TRBV10-1 to TRBJ2-7; 8 bases are shared with TRBD1. After removal of 2 bases from V and 3 bases from J, the junction contained 6 bases not matched to a gene. This CDR3 has 15 amino acids. From germline, CDR1 is WNHNN and CDR2 SYGVQD (reference sequence).

The chain couples TRBV4-2 to TRBJ2-5; the match to TRBD2 covers 11 bases. The CDR3 extends over 20 amino acids. With 0 bases clipped from V and 1 base from J, the junction kept 13 bases outside the gene matches. Germline loops: CDR1 LGHNA, CDR2 YNFKEQ. The CDR3 DNA reads TGTGCCAGCAGCCAAGAAATTGGATTAGCGGGAGGGCCGAGCCAAGAGACCCAGTACTTC. This sequence encodes CASSQEIGLAGGPSQETQYF.

This clone was observed a few times. V usage is TRBV30 and J usage is TRBJ2-4; D tentatively fits TRBD1 or TRBD2 (6 bases each). Per the germline V gene, CDR1 is GTSNPN and CDR2 is SVGIG (reference sequence). CDR3 length: 15 amino acids. Between the trimmed V and J ends, which lost 0 bases and 2 bases, there was a span of 11 bases. The CDR3 region has the DNA TGTGCCTGGAGTGTGCAGGGGAGGTCCAAAAACATTCAGTACTTC. Protein product: CAWSVQGRSKNIQYF.

This clone was observed a handful of times. The chain employs TRBV2 and TRBJ2-1; perhaps TRBD2 as D (6 bases). Trimming left V 6 bases short and J 7 bases short, with 16 bases between. CDR1 and CDR2 from the germline V gene are SNHLY and FYNNEI. The CDR3 has 14 amino acids. CDR3 DNA sequence: TGTGCCAGCAGGCCCGAGAGACTAGGTAATGAGCAGTTCTTC. Its protein product is CASRPERLGNEQFF.

This clone was seen a handful of times. This CDR3 is also generated by other DNA sequences in the sample. V usage is TRBV30 and J usage is TRBJ1-1; D is undetermined. This CDR3 spans 13 amino acids. Germline CDR1 and CDR2: GTSNPN and SVGIG (reference sequence). V lost 0 bases, J lost 1 base, and 6 bases lay in between. The CDR3, as DNA: TGTGCCTGGAGTGTGACTGAGAACACTGAAGCTTTCTTT. Protein: CAWSVTENTEAFF.

V usage is TRBV11-2 and J usage is TRBJ2-7; 8 bases are shared with TRBD2. The CDR3 extends over 15 amino acids. Germline loops: CDR1 SGHAT, CDR2 FQNNGV. The V gene end was trimmed by 5 bases and the J gene end by 2 bases; junction bases not matched to a gene: 8. The CDR3 sequence: CASSLNPGLAYEQYF. The DNA of the CDR3 is TGTGCCAGCAGCCTGAACCCGGGACTAGCCTACGAGCAGTACTTC.

This clone has a handful of counts. V and J are TRBV5-1 and TRBJ2-1, with D unresolved. The CDR3 length is 15 residues. The V gene lost 5 bases and the J gene lost 0 bases, with 12 bases spanning the gap. Germline V lookup: CDR1 SGHRS, CDR2 YFSETQ. In DNA, the CDR3 is TGCGCCAGCAGACCCGGGCGGATCTCCTACAATGAGCAGTTCTTC. Its translation is CASRPGRISYNEQFF.

J is TRBJ2-1 and V is TRBV2, with 10 bases fitting TRBD2. CDR3 size: 14 residues. Germline V lookup: CDR1 SNHLY, CDR2 FYNNEI. The junction had 2 bases not matched to a gene; V was cut back by 6 bases and J by 3 bases. The CDR3 nucleotides read TGTGCCAGCAGGGGGACTAGCGACTACAATGAGCAGTTCTTC. It yields the protein CASRGTSDYNEQFF.

The chain combines TRBV28 with TRBJ2-1, with no clear D. Germline V gene lookup returns CDR1 MDHEN and CDR2 SYDVKM. The V gene lost 1 base and the J gene lost 6 bases, with 10 bases spanning the gap. This CDR3 comprises 14 residues. The CDR3 DNA reads TGTGCCAGCAGTTTATCTAGGACCTCCAATGAGCAGTTCTTC. Translated, it gives CASSLSRTSNEQFF.

J is TRBJ2-2 and V is TRBV29-1, with D possibly TRBD2 on 6 matching bases. The V gene's germline CDR1 is SQVTM and CDR2 ANQGSEA. This CDR3 region has 16 residues. Between the trimmed V and J ends, which lost 4 bases and 4 bases, there was a span of 19 bases. CDR3 DNA sequence: TGCAGCGTTGGAGGCAGACTCCTGGAGGGCACCGGGGAGCTGTTTTTT. Translated: CSVGGRLLEGTGELFF.